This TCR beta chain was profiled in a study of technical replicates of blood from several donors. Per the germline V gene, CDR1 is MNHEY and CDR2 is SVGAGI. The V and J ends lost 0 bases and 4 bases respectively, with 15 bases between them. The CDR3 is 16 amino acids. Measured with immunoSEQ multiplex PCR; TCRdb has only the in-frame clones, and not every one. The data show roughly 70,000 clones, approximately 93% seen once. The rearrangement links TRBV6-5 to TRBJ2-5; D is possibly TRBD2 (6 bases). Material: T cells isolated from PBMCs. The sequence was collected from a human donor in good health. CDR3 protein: CASSYSHPPEGETQYF. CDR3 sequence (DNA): TGTGCCAGCAGTTACTCGCATCCCCCGGAGGGAGAGACCCAGTACTTC.